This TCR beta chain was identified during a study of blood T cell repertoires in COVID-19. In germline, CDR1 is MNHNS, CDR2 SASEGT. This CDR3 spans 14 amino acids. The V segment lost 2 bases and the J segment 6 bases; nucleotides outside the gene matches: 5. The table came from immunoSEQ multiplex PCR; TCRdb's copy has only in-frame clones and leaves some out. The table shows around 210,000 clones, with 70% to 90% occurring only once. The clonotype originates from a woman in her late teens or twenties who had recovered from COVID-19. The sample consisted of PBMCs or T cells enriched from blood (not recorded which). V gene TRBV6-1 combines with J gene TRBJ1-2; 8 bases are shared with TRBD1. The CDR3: CASSERAGGNGYTF. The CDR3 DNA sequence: TGTGCCAGCAGTGAACGGGCAGGGGGCAATGGCTACACCTTC.